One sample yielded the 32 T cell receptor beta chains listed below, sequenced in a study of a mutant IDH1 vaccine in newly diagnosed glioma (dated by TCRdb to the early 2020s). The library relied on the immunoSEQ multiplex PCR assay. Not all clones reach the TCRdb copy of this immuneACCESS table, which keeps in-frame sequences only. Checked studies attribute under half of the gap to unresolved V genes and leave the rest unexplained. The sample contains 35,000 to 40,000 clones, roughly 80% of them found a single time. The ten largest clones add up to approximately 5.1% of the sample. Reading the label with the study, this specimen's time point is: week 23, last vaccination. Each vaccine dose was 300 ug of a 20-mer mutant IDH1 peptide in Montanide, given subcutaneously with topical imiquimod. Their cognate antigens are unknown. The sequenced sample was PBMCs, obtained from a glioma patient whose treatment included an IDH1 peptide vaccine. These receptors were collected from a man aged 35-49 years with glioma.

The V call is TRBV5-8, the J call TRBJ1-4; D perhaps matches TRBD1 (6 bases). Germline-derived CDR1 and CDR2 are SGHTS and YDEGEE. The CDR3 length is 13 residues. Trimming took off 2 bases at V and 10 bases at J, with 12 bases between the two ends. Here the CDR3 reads CASSFTGAGKLFF. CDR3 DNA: TGTGCCAGCAGCTTCACGGGGGCCGGAAAACTGTTTTTT.

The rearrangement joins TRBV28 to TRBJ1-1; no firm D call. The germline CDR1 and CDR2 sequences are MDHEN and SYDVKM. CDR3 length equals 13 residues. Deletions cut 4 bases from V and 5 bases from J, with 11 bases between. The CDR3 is CASSSPRRTEAFF. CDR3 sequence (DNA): TGTGCCAGCAGTTCCCCCCGCCGGACTGAAGCTTTCTTT.

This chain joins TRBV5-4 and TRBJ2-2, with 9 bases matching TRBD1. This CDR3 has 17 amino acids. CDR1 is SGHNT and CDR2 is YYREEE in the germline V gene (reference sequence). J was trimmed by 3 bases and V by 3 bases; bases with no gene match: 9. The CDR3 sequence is CASSSKQGARYTGELFF. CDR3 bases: TGTGCCAGCAGCTCTAAACAGGGGGCGCGGTACACCGGGGAGCTGTTTTTT.

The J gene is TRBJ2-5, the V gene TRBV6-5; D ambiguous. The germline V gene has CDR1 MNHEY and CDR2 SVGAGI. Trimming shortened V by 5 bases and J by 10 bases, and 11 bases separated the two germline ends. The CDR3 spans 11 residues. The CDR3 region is CASSTPSDQYF. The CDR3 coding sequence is TGTGCCAGCAGTACCCCGAGCGACCAGTACTTC.

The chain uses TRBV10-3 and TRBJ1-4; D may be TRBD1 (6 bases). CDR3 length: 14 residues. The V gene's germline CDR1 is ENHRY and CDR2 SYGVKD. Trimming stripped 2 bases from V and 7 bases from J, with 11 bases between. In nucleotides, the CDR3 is TGTGCCATCAGTGAGGGGCAGGGGCTTGAAAAACTGTTTTTT. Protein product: CAISEGQGLEKLFF.

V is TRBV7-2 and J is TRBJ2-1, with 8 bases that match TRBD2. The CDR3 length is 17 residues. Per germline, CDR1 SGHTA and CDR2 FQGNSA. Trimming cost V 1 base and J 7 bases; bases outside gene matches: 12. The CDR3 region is CASSLGGRGRRGNEQFF. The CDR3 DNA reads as TGTGCCAGCAGCTTAGGAGGTCGCGGGAGGAGGGGGAATGAGCAGTTCTTC.

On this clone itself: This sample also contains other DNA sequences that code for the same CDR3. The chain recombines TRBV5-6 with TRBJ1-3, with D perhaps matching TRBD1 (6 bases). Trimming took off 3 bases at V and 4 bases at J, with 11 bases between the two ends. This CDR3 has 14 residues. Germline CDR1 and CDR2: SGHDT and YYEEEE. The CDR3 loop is CASSYRVSGNTIYF. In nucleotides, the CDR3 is TGTGCCAGCAGCTACAGGGTGTCGGGAAACACCATATATTTT. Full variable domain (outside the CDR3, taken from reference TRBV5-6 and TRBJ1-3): DAGVTQSPTHLIKTRGQQVTLRCSPKSGHDTVSWYQQALGQGPQFIFQYYEEEERQRGNFPDRFSGHQFPNYSSELNVNALLLGDSALYLCASSYRVSGNTIYFGEGSWLTVV.

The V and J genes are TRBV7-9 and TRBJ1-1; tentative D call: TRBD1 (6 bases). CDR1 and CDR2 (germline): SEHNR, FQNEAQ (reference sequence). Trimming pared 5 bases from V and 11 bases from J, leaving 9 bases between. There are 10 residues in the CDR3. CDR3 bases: TGTGCCAGCAGCCTGAGGGGGGCTTTCTTT. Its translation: CASSLRGAFF.

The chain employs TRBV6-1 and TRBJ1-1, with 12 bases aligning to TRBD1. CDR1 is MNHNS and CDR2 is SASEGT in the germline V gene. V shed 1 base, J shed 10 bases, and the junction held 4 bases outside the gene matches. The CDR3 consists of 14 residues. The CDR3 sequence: CASSEVGTGGRAFF. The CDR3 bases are TGTGCCAGCAGTGAAGTGGGGACAGGGGGCAGAGCTTTCTTT.

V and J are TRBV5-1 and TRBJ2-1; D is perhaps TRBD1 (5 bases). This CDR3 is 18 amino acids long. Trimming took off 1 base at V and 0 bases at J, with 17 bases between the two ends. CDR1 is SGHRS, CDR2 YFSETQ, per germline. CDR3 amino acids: CASSLLGLGQSSYNEQFF. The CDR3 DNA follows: TGCGCCAGCAGCTTGTTAGGGTTGGGGCAGAGCTCCTACAATGAGCAGTTCTTC. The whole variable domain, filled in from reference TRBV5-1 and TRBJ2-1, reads KAGVTQTPRYLIKTRGQQVTLSCSPISGHRSVSWYQQTPGQGLQFLFEYFSETQRNKGNFPGRFSGRQFSNSRSEMNVSTLELGDSALYLCASSLLGLGQSSYNEQFFGPGTRLTVL.

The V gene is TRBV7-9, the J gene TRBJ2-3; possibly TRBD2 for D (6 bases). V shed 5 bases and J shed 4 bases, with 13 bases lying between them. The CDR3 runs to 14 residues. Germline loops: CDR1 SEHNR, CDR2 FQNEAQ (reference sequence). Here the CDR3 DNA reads TGTGCCAGCAGCCCCGATAGCGGTCCAGATACGCAGTATTTT. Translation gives CASSPDSGPDTQYF. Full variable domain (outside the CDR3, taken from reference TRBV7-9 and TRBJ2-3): DTGVSQNPRHKITKRGQNVTFRCDPISEHNRLYWYRQTLGQGPEFLTYFQNEAQLEKSRLLSDRFSAERPKGSFSTLEIQRTEQGDSAMYLCASSPDSGPDTQYFGPGTRLTVL.

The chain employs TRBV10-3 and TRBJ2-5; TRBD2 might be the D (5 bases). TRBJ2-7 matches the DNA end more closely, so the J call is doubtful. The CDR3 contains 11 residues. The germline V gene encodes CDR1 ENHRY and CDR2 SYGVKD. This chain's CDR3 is CAIKEGAEQYF. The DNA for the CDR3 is TGTGCCATCAAAGAGGGTGCCGAGCAGTACTTC.

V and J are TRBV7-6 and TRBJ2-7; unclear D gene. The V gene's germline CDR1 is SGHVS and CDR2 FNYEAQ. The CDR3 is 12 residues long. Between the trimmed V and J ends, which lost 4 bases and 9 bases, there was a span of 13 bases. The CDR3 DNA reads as TGTGCCAGCAGCTCAGAAGGTCACGGGCAGTACTTC. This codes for CASSSEGHGQYF. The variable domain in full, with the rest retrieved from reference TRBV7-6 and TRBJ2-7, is GAGVSQSPRYKVTKRGQDVALRCDPISGHVSLYWYRQALGQGPEFLTYFNYEAQQDKSGLPNDRFSAERPEGSISTLTIQRTEQRDSAMYRCASSSEGHGQYFGPGTRLTVT.

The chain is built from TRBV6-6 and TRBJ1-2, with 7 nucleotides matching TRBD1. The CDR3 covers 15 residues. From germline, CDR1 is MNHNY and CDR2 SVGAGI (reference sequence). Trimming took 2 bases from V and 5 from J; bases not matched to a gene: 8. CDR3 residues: CASSYAHMTGYGYTF. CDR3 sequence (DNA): TGTGCCAGCAGTTACGCCCATATGACAGGGTATGGCTACACCTTC.

DNA of the CDR3: TGTGCCAGCAGCCGAGGGGATAATGAAAAACTGTTTTTT. Translation: CASSRGDNEKLFF. The genes are TRBV7-9 and TRBJ1-4; possibly TRBD1 for D (5 bases). The CDR3 runs to 13 residues. Between the trimmed V and J ends, which lost 5 bases and 4 bases, there was a span of 8 bases. CDR1 is SEHNR and CDR2 is FQNEAQ in the germline V gene (reference sequence).

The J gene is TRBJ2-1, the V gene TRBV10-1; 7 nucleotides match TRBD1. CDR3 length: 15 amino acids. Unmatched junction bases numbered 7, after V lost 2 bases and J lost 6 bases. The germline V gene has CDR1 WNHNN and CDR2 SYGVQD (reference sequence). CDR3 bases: TGCGCCAGCAGTGAGGGACAGGACGAAATCAATGAGCAGTTCTTC. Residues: CASSEGQDEINEQFF.

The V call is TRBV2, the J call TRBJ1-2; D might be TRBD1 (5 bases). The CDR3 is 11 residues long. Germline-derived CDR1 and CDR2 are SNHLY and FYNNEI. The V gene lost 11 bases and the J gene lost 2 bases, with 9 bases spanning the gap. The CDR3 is CASQENYGYTF. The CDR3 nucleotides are TGTGCCTCACAGGAAAACTATGGCTACACCTTC.

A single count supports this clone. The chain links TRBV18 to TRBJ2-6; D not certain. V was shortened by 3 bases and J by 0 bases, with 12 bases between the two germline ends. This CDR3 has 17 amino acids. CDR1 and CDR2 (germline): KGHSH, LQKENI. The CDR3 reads CASSPSSPTSGANVLTF. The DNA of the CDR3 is TGTGCCAGCTCACCTTCCAGCCCGACCTCTGGGGCCAACGTCCTGACTTTC.

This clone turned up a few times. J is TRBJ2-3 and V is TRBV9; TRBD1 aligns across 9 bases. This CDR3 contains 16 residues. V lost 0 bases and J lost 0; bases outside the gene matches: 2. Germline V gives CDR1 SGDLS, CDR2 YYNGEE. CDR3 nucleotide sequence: TGTGCCAGCAGCGTAGGGACAGGGGCGAGCACAGATACGCAGTATTTT. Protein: CASSVGTGASTDTQYF.

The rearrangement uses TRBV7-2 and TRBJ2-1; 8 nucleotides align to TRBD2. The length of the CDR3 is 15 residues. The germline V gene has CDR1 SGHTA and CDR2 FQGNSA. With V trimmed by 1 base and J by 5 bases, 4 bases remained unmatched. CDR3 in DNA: TGTGCCAGCAGCTTAGGACTAGCGAAAAACAATGAGCAGTTCTTC. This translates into CASSLGLAKNNEQFF.

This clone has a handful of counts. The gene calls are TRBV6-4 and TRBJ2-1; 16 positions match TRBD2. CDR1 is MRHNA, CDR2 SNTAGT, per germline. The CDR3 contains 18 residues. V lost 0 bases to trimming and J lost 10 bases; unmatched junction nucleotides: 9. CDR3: CASSDSFGTSGGVNEQFF. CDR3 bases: TGTGCCAGCAGTGACTCGTTTGGGACTAGCGGGGGGGTCAACGAGCAGTTCTTC.

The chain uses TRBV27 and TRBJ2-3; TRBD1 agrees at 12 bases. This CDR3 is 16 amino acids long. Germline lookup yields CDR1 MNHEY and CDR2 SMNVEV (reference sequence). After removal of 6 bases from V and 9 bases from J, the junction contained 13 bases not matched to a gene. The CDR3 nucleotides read TGTGCCAGCAGACCAAGACCGGGACAGGGGGCGAACACGCAGTATTTT. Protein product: CASRPRPGQGANTQYF.

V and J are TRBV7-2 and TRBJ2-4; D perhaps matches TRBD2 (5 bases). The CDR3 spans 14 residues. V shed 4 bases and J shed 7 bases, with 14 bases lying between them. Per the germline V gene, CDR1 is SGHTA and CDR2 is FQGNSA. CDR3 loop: CASSSPLAANIQYF. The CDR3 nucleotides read TGTGCCAGCAGCTCCCCCCTAGCAGCGAACATTCAGTACTTC. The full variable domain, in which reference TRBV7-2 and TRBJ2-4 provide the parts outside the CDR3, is GAGVSQSPSNKVTEKGKDVELRCDPISGHTALYWYRQSLGQGLEFLIYFQGNSAPDKSGLPSDRFSAERTGGSVSTLTIQRTQQEDSAVYLCASSSPLAANIQYFGAGTRLSVL.

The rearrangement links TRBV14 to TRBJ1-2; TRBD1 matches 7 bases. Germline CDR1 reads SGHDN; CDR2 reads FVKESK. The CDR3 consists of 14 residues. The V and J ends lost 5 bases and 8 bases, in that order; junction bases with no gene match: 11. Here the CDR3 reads CASSMTGLTRGYTF. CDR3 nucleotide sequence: TGTGCCAGCAGCATGACAGGGTTGACGCGCGGCTACACCTTC.

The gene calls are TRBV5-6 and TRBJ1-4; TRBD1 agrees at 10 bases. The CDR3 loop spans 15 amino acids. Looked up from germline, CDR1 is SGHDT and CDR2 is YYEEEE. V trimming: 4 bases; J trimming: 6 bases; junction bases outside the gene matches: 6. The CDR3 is CASSRRTGGYEKLFF. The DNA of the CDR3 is TGTGCCAGCAGCCGCCGGACAGGGGGATATGAAAAACTGTTTTTT. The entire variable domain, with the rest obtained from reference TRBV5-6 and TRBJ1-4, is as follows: DAGVTQSPTHLIKTRGQQVTLRCSPKSGHDTVSWYQQALGQGPQFIFQYYEEEERQRGNFPDRFSGHQFPNYSSELNVNALLLGDSALYLCASSRRTGGYEKLFFGSGTQLSVL.

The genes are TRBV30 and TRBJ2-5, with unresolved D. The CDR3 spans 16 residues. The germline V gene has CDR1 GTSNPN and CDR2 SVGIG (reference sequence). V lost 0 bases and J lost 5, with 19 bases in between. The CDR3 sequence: CAWSVWRKTSFETQYF. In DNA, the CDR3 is TGTGCCTGGAGTGTATGGCGGAAGACATCCTTTGAGACCCAGTACTTC.

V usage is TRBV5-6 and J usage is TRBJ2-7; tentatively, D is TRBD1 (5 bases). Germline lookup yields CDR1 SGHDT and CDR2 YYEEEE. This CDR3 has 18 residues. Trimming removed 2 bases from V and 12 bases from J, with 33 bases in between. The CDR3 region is CASSLPRWQGTFSRLLYF. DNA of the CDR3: TGTGCCAGCAGCTTACCACGATGGCAGGGTACTTTTTCGCGGTTGCTGTACTTC.

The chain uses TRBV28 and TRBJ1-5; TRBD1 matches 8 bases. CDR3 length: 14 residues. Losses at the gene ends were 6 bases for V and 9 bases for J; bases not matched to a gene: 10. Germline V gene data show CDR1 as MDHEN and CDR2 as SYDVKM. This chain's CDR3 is CASRVDRALGPQHF. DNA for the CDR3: TGTGCCAGCAGGGTGGACAGGGCCCTAGGGCCCCAGCATTTT.

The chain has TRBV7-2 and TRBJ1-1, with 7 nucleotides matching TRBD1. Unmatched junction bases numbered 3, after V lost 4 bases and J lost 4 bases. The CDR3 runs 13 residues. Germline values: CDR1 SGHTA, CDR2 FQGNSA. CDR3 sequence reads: CASSSQGSTEAFF. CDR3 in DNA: TGTGCCAGCAGCTCACAGGGGTCCACTGAAGCTTTCTTT. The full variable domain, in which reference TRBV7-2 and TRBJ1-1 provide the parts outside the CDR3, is GAGVSQSPSNKVTEKGKDVELRCDPISGHTALYWYRQSLGQGLEFLIYFQGNSAPDKSGLPSDRFSAERTGGSVSTLTIQRTQQEDSAVYLCASSSQGSTEAFFGQGTRLTVV.

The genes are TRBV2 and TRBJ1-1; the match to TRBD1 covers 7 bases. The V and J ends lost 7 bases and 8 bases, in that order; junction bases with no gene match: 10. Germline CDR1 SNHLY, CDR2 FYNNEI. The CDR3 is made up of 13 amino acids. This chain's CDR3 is CASNVKGTVEAFF. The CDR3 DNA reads TGTGCCAGCAACGTGAAGGGGACAGTCGAAGCTTTCTTT.

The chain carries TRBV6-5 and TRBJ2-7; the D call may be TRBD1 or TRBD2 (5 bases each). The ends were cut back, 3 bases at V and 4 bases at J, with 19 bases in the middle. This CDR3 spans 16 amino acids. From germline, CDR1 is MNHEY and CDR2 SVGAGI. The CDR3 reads CASSYTARQGVYEQYF. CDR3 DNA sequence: TGTGCCAGCAGTTATACTGCCCGGCAGGGAGTTTACGAGCAGTACTTC.

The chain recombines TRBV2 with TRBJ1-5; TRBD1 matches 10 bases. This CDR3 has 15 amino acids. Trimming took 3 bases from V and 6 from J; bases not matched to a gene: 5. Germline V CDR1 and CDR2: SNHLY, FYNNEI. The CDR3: CASSDRDRGFQPQHF. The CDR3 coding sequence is TGTGCCAGCAGTGATAGGGACAGGGGTTTTCAGCCCCAGCATTTT.